The source of this T cell receptor (beta chain) is a study of blood T cell repertoires in COVID-19. Generated by immunoSEQ multiplex PCR, the TCRdb table keeps only in-frame clones and is missing some. The sample yields around 280,000 clones, almost 90% seen once. Categorization into cohorts depended on clinical history that participants reported. The receptor was isolated from a woman aged 18 to 35 with acute COVID-19. Material for sequencing was PBMCs or T cells enriched from blood (not recorded which).

The CDR3: CASGLESSYEQYF. The CDR3 DNA sequence: TGTGCCAGCGGACTAGAGAGCTCCTACGAGCAGTACTTC. This chain links TRBV7-9 with TRBJ2-7, with 7 positions matching TRBD2. CDR3 length equals 13 residues. The V gene's germline CDR1 is SEHNR and CDR2 FQNEAQ (reference sequence). Unmatched junction bases numbered 4, after V lost 8 bases and J lost 0 bases.